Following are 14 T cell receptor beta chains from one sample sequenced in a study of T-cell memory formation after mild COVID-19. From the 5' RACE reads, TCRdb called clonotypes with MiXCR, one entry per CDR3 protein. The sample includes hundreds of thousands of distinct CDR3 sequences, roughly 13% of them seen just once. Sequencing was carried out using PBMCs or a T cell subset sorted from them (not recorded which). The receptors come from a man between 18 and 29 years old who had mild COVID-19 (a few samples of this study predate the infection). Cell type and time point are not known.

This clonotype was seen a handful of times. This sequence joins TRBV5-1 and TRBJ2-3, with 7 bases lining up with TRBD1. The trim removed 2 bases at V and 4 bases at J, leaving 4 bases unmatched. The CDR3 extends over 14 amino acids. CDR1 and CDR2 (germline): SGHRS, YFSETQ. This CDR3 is CASSFGQDPDTQYF. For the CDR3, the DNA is TGCGCCAGCAGCTTCGGACAGGACCCAGATACGCAGTATTTT.

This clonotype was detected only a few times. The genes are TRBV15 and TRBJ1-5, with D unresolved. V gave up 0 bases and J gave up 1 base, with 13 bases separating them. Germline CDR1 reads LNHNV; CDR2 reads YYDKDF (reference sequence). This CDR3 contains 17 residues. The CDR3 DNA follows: TGTGCCACCAGCAGAGATGAATGGGTAGGCAGCAATCAGCCCCAGCATTTT. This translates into CATSRDEWVGSNQPQHF.

CDR3: CASRNPGGVQETQYF. The CDR3 DNA is TGTGCCAGCAGAAACCCGGGGGGGGTTCAAGAGACCCAGTACTTC. The chain uses TRBV12-3 or TRBV12-4 and TRBJ2-5, with 8 positions matching TRBD2. The V gene end was trimmed by 6 bases and the J gene end by 2 bases; junction bases not matched to a gene: 8. This CDR3 contains 15 residues.

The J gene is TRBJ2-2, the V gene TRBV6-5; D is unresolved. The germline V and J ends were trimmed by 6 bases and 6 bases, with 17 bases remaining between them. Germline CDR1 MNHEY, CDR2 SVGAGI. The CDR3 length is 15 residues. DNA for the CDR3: TGTGCCAGCAGCCCGGCACTTGTGAGCCCCGGGGAGCTGTTTTTT. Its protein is CASSPALVSPGELFF.

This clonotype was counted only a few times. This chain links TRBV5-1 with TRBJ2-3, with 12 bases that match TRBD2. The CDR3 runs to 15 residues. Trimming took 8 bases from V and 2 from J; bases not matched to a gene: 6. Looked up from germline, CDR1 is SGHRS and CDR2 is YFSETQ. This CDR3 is CASNRLAGDTDTQYF. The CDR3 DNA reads TGCGCCAGTAATAGACTAGCGGGGGACACAGATACGCAGTATTTT.

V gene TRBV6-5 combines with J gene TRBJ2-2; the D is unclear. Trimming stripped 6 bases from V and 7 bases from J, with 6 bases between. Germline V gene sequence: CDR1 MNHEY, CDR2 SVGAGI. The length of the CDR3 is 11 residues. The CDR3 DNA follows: TGTGCCAGCAGAGATAGCGGGGAGCTGTTTTTT. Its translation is CASRDSGELFF.

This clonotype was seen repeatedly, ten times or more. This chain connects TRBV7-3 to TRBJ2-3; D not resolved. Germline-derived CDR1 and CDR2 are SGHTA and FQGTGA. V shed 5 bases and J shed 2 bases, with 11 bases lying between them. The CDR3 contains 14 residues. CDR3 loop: CASSPGPATDTQYF. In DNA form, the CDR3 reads TGTGCCAGCAGCCCCGGACCAGCCACAGATACGCAGTATTTT.

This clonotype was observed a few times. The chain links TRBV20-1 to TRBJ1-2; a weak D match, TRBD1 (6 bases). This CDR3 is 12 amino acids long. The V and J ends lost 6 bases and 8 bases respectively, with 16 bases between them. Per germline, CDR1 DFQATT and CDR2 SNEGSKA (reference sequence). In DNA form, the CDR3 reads TGCAGTGCGTTAAAAAGGGGACAAGGCTACACCTTC. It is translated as CSALKRGQGYTF.

The CDR3 protein is CASRILDSHEQYF. Here the CDR3 DNA reads TGTGCCAGCAGAATACTGGACAGCCACGAGCAGTACTTC. The J gene is TRBJ2-7, the V gene TRBV27; a weak D match, TRBD1 (6 bases). Trimming removed 6 bases from V and 5 bases from J, with 14 bases in between. CDR3 length equals 13 residues. Germline CDR1 MNHEY, CDR2 SMNVEV (reference sequence).

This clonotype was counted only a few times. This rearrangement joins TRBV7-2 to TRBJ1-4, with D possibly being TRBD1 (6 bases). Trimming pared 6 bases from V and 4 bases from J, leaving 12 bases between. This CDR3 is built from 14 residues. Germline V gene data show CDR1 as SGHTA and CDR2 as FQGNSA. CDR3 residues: CASREDSFNEKLFF. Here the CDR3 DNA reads TGTGCCAGCAGGGAGGACAGCTTTAATGAAAAACTGTTTTTT.

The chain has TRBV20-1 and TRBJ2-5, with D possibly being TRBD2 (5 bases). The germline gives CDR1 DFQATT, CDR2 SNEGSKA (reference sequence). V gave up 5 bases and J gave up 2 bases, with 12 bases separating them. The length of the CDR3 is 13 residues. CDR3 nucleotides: TGCAGTGCTCGCCGGCGGGTACAAGAGACCCAGTACTTC. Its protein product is CSARRRVQETQYF.

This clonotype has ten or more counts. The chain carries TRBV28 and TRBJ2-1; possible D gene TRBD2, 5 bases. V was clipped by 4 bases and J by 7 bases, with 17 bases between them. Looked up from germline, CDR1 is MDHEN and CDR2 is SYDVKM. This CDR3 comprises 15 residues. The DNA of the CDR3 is TGTGCCAGCAGTTCCGATCTAGCTCCTGCAAATGAGCAGTTCTTC. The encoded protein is CASSSDLAPANEQFF. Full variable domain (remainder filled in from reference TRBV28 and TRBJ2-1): DVKVTQSSRYLVKRTGEKVFLECVQDMDHENMFWYRQDPGLGLRLIYFSYDVKMKEKGDIPEGYSVSREKKERFSLILESASTNQTSMYLCASSSDLAPANEQFFGPGTRLTVL.

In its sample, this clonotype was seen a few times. The CDR3 spells CASRGQLAKNIQYF. Written as DNA, the CDR3 is TGTGCCAGCAGAGGACAGTTAGCCAAAAACATTCAGTACTTC. The rearrangement joins TRBV6-6 to TRBJ2-4, with D tentatively TRBD1 (6 bases). CDR1 is MNHNY, CDR2 SVGAGI, per germline (reference sequence). Between the trimmed V and J ends, which lost 6 bases and 0 bases, there was a span of 9 bases. The CDR3 consists of 14 residues.

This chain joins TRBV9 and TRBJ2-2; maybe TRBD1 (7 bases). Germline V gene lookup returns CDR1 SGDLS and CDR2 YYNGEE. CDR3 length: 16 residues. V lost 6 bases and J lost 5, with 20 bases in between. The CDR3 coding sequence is TGTGCCAGCATTCCTTCAGGAGGGGGCCCGACCGGGGAGCTGTTTTTT. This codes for CASIPSGGGPTGELFF.